The clone carrying this T cell receptor (beta chain) has just a few counts. Its antigen remains unknown. Survey-level immunoSEQ v3.0 assays were run. Clones were sequenced by immunoSEQ multiplex PCR, and TCRdb holds only the in-frame ones, with some missing. The sample lists about 21,000 clones; about 76% were seen once. These data are taken from a study of long-term antiretroviral therapy in people with HIV. Study results and caveats: Records did not include ART adherence, viral resistance or therapy changes.

Germline CDR1 reads LNHDA; CDR2 reads SQIVND (reference sequence). Trimming left V 3 bases short and J 2 bases short, with 11 bases between. There are 15 residues in the CDR3. This chain connects TRBV19 to TRBJ1-5; D gene unclear. Source: unsorted PBMCs, taken 0.1 years before starting antiretroviral therapy. The TCR originated in a man between 40 and 49 years old with HIV. CDR3 amino acids: CASSISAVRNQPQHF. CDR3 bases: TGTGCCAGTAGTATCTCGGCGGTCCGCAATCAGCCCCAGCATTTT.